The T cell receptor beta chain described here comes from a study of blood T cell repertoires in COVID-19 (dated by TCRdb to the early 2020s). Broadly, across the study: The collaborator samples originated in the United States, Italy and Spain and spanned the acute and convalescent phases of COVID-19. The material from the prospective study consisted of cDNA or gDNA derived from T cells, B-cell-depleted T cells, or PBMCs. The samples were drawn from two sources: the first 160 participants of the ongoing ImmuneRACE study, and approximately 1,300 subjects contributed by 6 global collaborators. Sample metadata almost always included a de-identified subject ID, COVID-19 status, age in years and sex. Where available, HLA class I and class II types were obtained from metadata supplied by the sample provider rather than from assay-based typing. The repertoires were made available in a free public database intended to serve as a resource for research on the immune response to SARS-CoV-2. Deeply sampled blood TCRbeta repertoires from subjects exposed to, actively infected with, or recovered from COVID-19 were included in the dataset.

Overall study results and their limits: How much clinical and demographic metadata was included differed by source and by participant, and the metadata was provided uncurated.

Whole blood was collected in K2EDTA tubes by collaborating institutions according to the institutions' own protocols. For TCRbeta analysis, collaborators shipped samples in one of three forms: frozen whole blood, isolated PBMCs, or DNA extracted from either of those sample types. Comments on this clone: Its specific antigen is unknown. The input lacks base qualities; no much larger clone sits a single base away.

TCRbeta CDR3 regions were amplified from genomic DNA using the immunoSEQ Assay, a bias-controlled multiplex PCR. In the source study's methods: The number of nucleated cells in each sample was estimated from the amplification of reference gene primers within the assay. To quantify the absolute abundance of each unique TCRbeta CDR3 rearrangement, sequence reads were collapsed and filtered. Productive Simpson clonality was computed per sample as the square root of Simpson's diversity index over productive rearrangements. The immuneACCESS repertoire file appears here via TCRdb, limited to in-frame rearrangements. These files lack a portion of the clones; in checked studies, under half of the deficit traces to unresolved V genes, and the cause of the others is not known. From that table come the V and J calls and clone size; the DNA was used to work out D and trimming. The sample table contains about 23,000 clones; only one count was recorded for 80% to 95% of them. 18% of the sample is held by the ten biggest clonotypes.

The source is a human donor in a cohort sampled during active COVID-19. The sample comprised peripheral blood.

The DNA is TGTGCCAGCAGCGTAGTCAGGGACACCGGGGAGCTGTTTTTT. It translates as CASSVVRDTGELFF. The sequence joins TRBV9 to TRBJ2-2, and possibly TRBD1, on 5 matching bases. For CDR1 and CDR2, the germline V gene lists SGDLS and YYNGEE. The CDR3 runs 14 amino acids, cysteine and phenylalanine included. Only the CDR3 DNA stays, 42 bases, in frame from base 1. V loses 0 bases of germline sequence and J loses 3 bases, and the interval between the two ends is 6 bases.